This record covers a single TCR beta chain. Its antigen target is currently unknown. There are no base qualities to consult, and no much larger clone falls within one base. Stable Graves' hyperthyroidism was defined as no progression to ophthalmopathy during 18 months of follow-up. Hyperthyroidism patients were newly diagnosed, with disease duration under 2 months, and aged 18 to 65 years. Exclusion was applied to patients with uncontrolled infections, other autoimmune diseases, pregnancy or lactation. Clinical symptoms, serum thyroxine and TRAb, thyroid ultrasound, and orbital computed tomography formed the basis for the diagnoses. Ficoll-Paque density gradient centrifugation was used to isolate PBMCs from 8.5 to 10 ml of fresh peripheral blood. Total RNA was extracted using Trizol reagent, and RNA quality was assessed on an Agilent 2100 Bioanalyzer. These data originate in a study of T cells in Graves' hyperthyroidism and ophthalmopathy (dated by TCRdb to between 2017 and 2020). Turning to the overall study: Peripheral blood samples were taken at initial diagnosis, before any treatment was given. The 85 to 100 discovery patients were randomly split 7:3 into training and test sets. The paper describes TCR Vbeta CDR3 sequencing of around 140 peripheral blood samples, made up of roughly 45 ophthalmopathy patients, roughly 75 hyperthyroidism patients and 17 progressor patients. The study also compared thyroid tissue and blood T-cell repertoires from 6 or 7 Graves' hyperthyroidism patients. After sampling, hyperthyroidism patients received methimazole starting at 30 mg daily, and ophthalmopathy patients received high-dose intravenous methylprednisolone. A discovery cohort of roughly 100 patients, about 40 with Graves' ophthalmopathy and under 60 with stable Graves' hyperthyroidism, was used to find distinguishing TCR V-J signatures. Prospective prediction of ophthalmopathy was tested in an independent validation cohort of some 19 hyperthyroidism patients and 15 to 17 patients who later progressed to ophthalmopathy.

The investigation overall reported the following: In validation, the model predicted progression to ophthalmopathy with 55% to 71% sensitivity and about 73% specificity, a median of roughly seven months before onset. No statistical method was used to set the sample size in advance, and investigators knew the group allocation. Blood samples also contained most of the expanded thyroid clonotypes (frequency above 0.001), which suggests that blood repertoires may reflect thyroid immune responses. A model built on a 13 V-J signature distinguished ophthalmopathy from stable hyperthyroidism, reaching around 90% sensitivity and 81% to 83% specificity in cross-validation and 80%/75% in testing.

V ends up 3 bases short and J 5 bases short, with an unmatched junction base count of 13. Measured from the cysteine to the phenylalanine, the CDR3 is 17 residues long. Kept here is only the CDR3 DNA, which spans 51 bases and is read in frame from base 1. CDR1 MDHEN and CDR2 SYDVKM are derived from the germline V gene. The TCR beta CDR3 regions were amplified from the RNA transcripts. A first-round RT-PCR of the TCR CDR3 used the HTBI primer set with the Qiagen OneStep RT-PCR kit. The libraries were constructed in a second round of multiplex PCR and then size-selected and purified. Paired-end sequencing of the libraries was performed with 100 bp reads on an Illumina HiSeq2000. The original pipeline was this. Raw data were processed with SOAPnuke, discarding reads with adapters, uncalled bases, mean Phred below 15, or no exact constant-primer or identifier match. High-quality paired reads were merged with COPE v1.2.5, and unique nucleotide sequences were defined as clonotypes. MiTCR v1.1 was used to align clonotypes to the IMGT TRBV, TRBD and TRBJ reference segments. Analysis was restricted to V-J combinations with a frequency above 0.0001, which covered about 99% of repertoires. A TCS score was defined as the ratio of F50 (clonal expansion) to E x V (chaos), with BLOSUM62-based TCRdist applied between CDR3 peptides within each V-J. Welch's t-statistics and random forest reduced 500 to 650 V-J features to 13, which were used in a naive Bayes classifier (R e1071). TCRdb reprocessed the public reads (quality trimming at Q25 with fastp, clone calling with MiXCR) and kept in-frame beta chains. Duplicate CDR3 protein sequences are folded into a single record with the most common DNA and genes. Clone size and V and J calls follow TCRdb, not the original study. The sample table records around 350,000 distinct CDR3 sequences; around 25% of these occur just once. Around 67% of the sample rests with the top ten.

Material: blood. The TCR sequence derives from a man between 50 and 59 years old with Graves' hyperthyroidism. The rearrangement combines TRBV28 with TRBJ2-4; a stretch of 7 junction bases matches TRBD1. The bases are TGTGCCAGCAGTTTCCCACGTCTCGAGACAGGGCAAAACATTCAGTACTTC. Its protein is CASSFPRLETGQNIQYF.